A single sample gave rise to the 21 T cell receptor beta chains below, sequenced in a study of CD4+ T cells in melanoma. The repertoire was sequenced with immunoSEQ multiplex PCR; TCRdb's copy has only in-frame clones and lacks some. Of more than 8,500 clones in the sample, 71% were seen once. The sequencing input was cells from a culture (not recorded whether cultured in vitro). The origin of the receptors is a human donor with melanoma.

This chain links TRBV5-1 with TRBJ1-2, with D possibly TRBD1 on 6 matching bases. V was cut by 0 bases and J by 4 bases, with 7 bases left in between. This CDR3 region has 13 residues. Germline CDR1 reads SGHRS; CDR2 reads YFSETQ. The CDR3 DNA reads as TGCGCCAGCAGCTTGGAACAGGGCTATGGCTACACCTTC. Amino acids: CASSLEQGYGYTF.

The chain couples TRBV4-1 to TRBJ2-5; D ambiguous. Trimming took 5 bases from V and 1 from J, leaving 8 bases between them. Germline CDR1 MGHRA, CDR2 YSYEKL. This CDR3 is built from 13 residues. CDR3 loop: CASSSPPQETQYF. CDR3 nucleotide sequence: TGCGCCAGCAGCAGCCCCCCCCAAGAGACCCAGTACTTC.

This clone has a handful of counts. This chain joins TRBV30 and TRBJ1-2; TRBD1 matches at 7 bases. Germline V gene sequence: CDR1 GTSNPN, CDR2 SVGIG (reference sequence). Trimming at V came to 2 bases and at J to 0 bases, leaving 3 bases not matched to a gene. The CDR3 sequence is 14 residues long. The CDR3 DNA sequence: TGTGCCTGGAGTCGCAGGGGGACTAACTATGGCTACACCTTC. It codes for CAWSRRGTNYGYTF.

The chain joins TRBV6-5 to TRBJ1-6, with unresolved D. Germline assignment: CDR1 MNHEY and CDR2 SVGAGI. The ends were cut back, 3 bases at V and 2 bases at J, with 11 bases in the middle. The CDR3 spans 16 residues. The CDR3 region has the DNA TGTGCCAGCAGTTATCGCACTAACCCCTATAATTCACCCCTCCACTTT. Protein sequence: CASSYRTNPYNSPLHF.

This sequence joins TRBV5-8 and TRBJ2-1, with 8 bases identical to TRBD2. The CDR3 consists of 13 residues. The V segment lost 7 bases and the J segment 4 bases; nucleotides outside the gene matches: 4. CDR1 and CDR2 (germline): SGHTS, YDEGEE. The CDR3 nucleotides are TGTGCCAGCTGGCGGGGGGAATACAATGAGCAGTTCTTC. It translates to CASWRGEYNEQFF.

The rearrangement links TRBV7-6 to TRBJ1-3; D uncertain. The CDR3 contains 15 residues. Germline-derived CDR1 and CDR2 are SGHVS and FNYEAQ. Trimming took off 4 bases at V and 2 bases at J, with 12 bases between the two ends. The DNA of the CDR3 is TGTGCCAGCAGCTATAGGGCTCCCCCTGGAAACACCATATATTTT. This translates into CASSYRAPPGNTIYF.

The rearrangement joins TRBV5-1 to TRBJ1-2; D may be TRBD1 (5 bases). CDR1 is SGHRS, CDR2 YFSETQ, per germline. The CDR3 has 19 amino acids. V was pared by 2 bases and J by 2 bases, with 25 bases between. Written as DNA, the CDR3 is TGCGCCAGCAGCTTCGAGGGGCTCCGGCCGAGAACGGCAAACTATGGCTACACCTTC. Its protein is CASSFEGLRPRTANYGYTF.

The chain has TRBV27 and TRBJ1-6; no clear D gene. Trimming took off 5 bases at V and 4 bases at J, with 12 bases between the two ends. This CDR3 spans 15 amino acids. Germline V gives CDR1 MNHEY, CDR2 SMNVEV (reference sequence). CDR3 DNA: TGTGCCAGCAGTATCGGACGGAATTATAATTCACCCCTCCACTTT. This translates into CASSIGRNYNSPLHF.

This chain joins TRBV7-9 and TRBJ1-1, with no clear D. V was cut by 11 bases and J by 2 bases, with 9 bases left in between. Germline CDR1 and CDR2: SEHNR and FQNEAQ (reference sequence). The CDR3 is 11 amino acids. CDR3 nucleotides: TGTGCCTTAACGGATAACACTGAAGCTTTCTTT. This gives the protein CALTDNTEAFF.

The J gene is TRBJ1-5, the V gene TRBV7-2; 8 bases align to TRBD1. With 3 bases clipped from V and 6 bases from J, the junction kept 7 bases outside the gene matches. Per the germline V gene, CDR1 is SGHTA and CDR2 is FQGNSA. The CDR3 loop spans 15 amino acids. CDR3 protein: CASSFPDRGTQPQHF. Here the CDR3 DNA reads TGTGCCAGCAGCTTCCCCGACAGGGGTACTCAGCCCCAGCATTTT.

V usage is TRBV5-4 and J usage is TRBJ2-7, with 10 bases matching TRBD1. V lost 7 bases to trimming and J lost 1 base; unmatched junction nucleotides: 5. Germline V gives CDR1 SGHNT, CDR2 YYREEE (reference sequence). The CDR3 is 14 residues long. This chain's CDR3 is CASRRDRGSYEQYF. The CDR3 nucleotides are TGTGCCAGCCGTCGGGACAGGGGTTCCTACGAGCAGTACTTC.

This sequence joins TRBV9 and TRBJ2-1, with 9 positions matching TRBD2. The CDR3 covers 15 residues. CDR1 and CDR2 (germline): SGDLS, YYNGEE. The V segment lost 0 bases and the J segment 9 bases; nucleotides outside the gene matches: 7. The CDR3 loop reads CASSVETSGYGEQFF. The CDR3, as DNA: TGTGCCAGCAGCGTAGAAACTAGCGGGTATGGTGAGCAGTTCTTC.

The V and J genes are TRBV18 and TRBJ1-4; a possible D gene is TRBD1 (5 bases). Trimming shortened V by 3 bases and J by 5 bases, and 10 bases separated the two germline ends. The CDR3 runs to 14 residues. CDR1 and CDR2 (germline): KGHSH, LQKENI. CDR3 bases: TGTGCCAGCTCACCGACGACAGTAAATGAAAAACTGTTTTTT. Protein: CASSPTTVNEKLFF.

This clone was observed a handful of times. The chain recombines TRBV7-3 with TRBJ2-6; D may match TRBD1 or TRBD2 (5 bases each). Trimming removed 5 bases from V and 0 bases from J, with 11 bases in between. Germline V gene lookup returns CDR1 SGHTA and CDR2 FQGTGA. The CDR3 consists of 16 residues. In DNA, the CDR3 is TGTGCCAGCAGCCGGGACCGAAGCTCTGGGGCCAACGTCCTGACTTTC. Encoded protein: CASSRDRSSGANVLTF.

This clone was seen a handful of times. The rearrangement links TRBV2 to TRBJ1-1; 8 nucleotides align to TRBD1. The V and J ends lost 10 bases and 7 bases, in that order; junction bases with no gene match: 8. Germline lookup yields CDR1 SNHLY and CDR2 FYNNEI. CDR3 length equals 12 residues. The CDR3 region has the DNA TGTGCCACCTTAGGACAGGGCCGTGAAGCTTTCTTT. Protein sequence: CATLGQGREAFF. Full variable domain (rest looked up from reference TRBV2 and TRBJ1-1): EPEVTQTPSHQVTQMGQEVILRCVPISNHLYFYWYRQILGQKVEFLVSFYNNEISEKSEIFDDQFSVERPDGSNFTLKIRSTKLEDSAMYFCATLGQGREAFFGQGTRLTVV.

This chain uses TRBV19 with TRBJ2-3; D might be TRBD1 (5 bases). The CDR3 runs to 14 residues. Germline V gene lookup returns CDR1 LNHDA and CDR2 SQIVND (reference sequence). The V end was cut by 5 bases, the J end by 6 bases, with 15 bases between. CDR3 in DNA: TGTGCCAGTAGTGTGGACACATCCTGGGATACGCAGTATTTT. Residues: CASSVDTSWDTQYF.

The chain is built from TRBV27 and TRBJ1-1; tentatively, D is TRBD1 (5 bases). Per the germline V gene, CDR1 is MNHEY and CDR2 is SMNVEV (reference sequence). The V and J ends lost 2 bases and 4 bases respectively, with 11 bases between them. The CDR3 totals 14 residues. The CDR3 nucleotides are TGTGCCAGCAGTTTAGGTCCCCAGGGCACTGAAGCTTTCTTT. It translates to CASSLGPQGTEAFF.

This clone was found a few times. This sequence joins TRBV30 and TRBJ2-7; D remains unclear. V shed 6 bases and J shed 0 bases, with 9 bases lying between them. The germline V gene encodes CDR1 GTSNPN and CDR2 SVGIG (reference sequence). The CDR3 consists of 12 residues. CDR3 protein: CACEESSYEQYF. DNA of the CDR3: TGTGCCTGTGAGGAAAGCTCCTACGAGCAGTACTTC.

J is TRBJ2-3 and V is TRBV10-2, with D unclear. The germline V gene has CDR1 WSHSY and CDR2 SAAADI. This CDR3 comprises 12 residues. Trimming cost V 0 bases and J 5 bases, with 3 bases left between them. CDR3 nucleotide sequence: TGCGCCAGCAGTGAGTCGGTAGATACGCAGTATTTT. Translated, it gives CASSESVDTQYF.

The chain carries TRBV5-1 and TRBJ2-5, with 10 positions matching TRBD1. V gave up 0 bases and J gave up 11 bases; unmatched junction bases: 7. Germline V gene lookup returns CDR1 SGHRS and CDR2 YFSETQ. This CDR3 contains 14 residues. The chain's CDR3 is CASSLVAGQGKQYF. CDR3 DNA: TGCGCCAGCAGCTTGGTCGCGGGACAGGGGAAGCAGTACTTC.

This clone was found a few times. V gene TRBV18 combines with J gene TRBJ1-6; no reliable D call. Germline CDR1 is KGHSH and CDR2 is LQKENI. Trimming left V 4 bases short and J 8 bases short, with 9 bases between. The CDR3 runs to 13 residues. The CDR3 DNA reads as TGTGCCAGCTCACTAAACAAGGATTCACCCCTCCACTTT. It encodes CASSLNKDSPLHF.